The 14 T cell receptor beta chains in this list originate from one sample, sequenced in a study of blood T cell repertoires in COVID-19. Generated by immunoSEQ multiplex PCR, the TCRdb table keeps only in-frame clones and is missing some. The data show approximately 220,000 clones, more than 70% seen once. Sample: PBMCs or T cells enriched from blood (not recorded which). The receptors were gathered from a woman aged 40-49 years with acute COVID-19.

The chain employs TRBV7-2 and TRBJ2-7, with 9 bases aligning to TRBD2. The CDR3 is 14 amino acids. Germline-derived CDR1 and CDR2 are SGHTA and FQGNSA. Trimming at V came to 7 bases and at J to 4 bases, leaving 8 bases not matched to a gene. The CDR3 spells CASTPGLASYEQYF. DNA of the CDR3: TGTGCCAGCACCCCCGGACTAGCGAGTTACGAGCAGTACTTC.

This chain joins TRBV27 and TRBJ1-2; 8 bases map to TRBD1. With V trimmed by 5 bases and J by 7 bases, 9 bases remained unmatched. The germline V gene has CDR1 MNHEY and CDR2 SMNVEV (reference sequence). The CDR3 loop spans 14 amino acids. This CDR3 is CASSTAGGAGGYTF. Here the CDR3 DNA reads TGTGCCAGCAGTACCGCAGGGGGCGCGGGTGGCTACACCTTC.

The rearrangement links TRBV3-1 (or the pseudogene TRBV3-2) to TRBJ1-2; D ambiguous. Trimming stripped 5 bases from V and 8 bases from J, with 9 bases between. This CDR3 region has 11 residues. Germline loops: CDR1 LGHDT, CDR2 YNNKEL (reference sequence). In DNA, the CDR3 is TGTGCCAGCAGCGCGCTTAAAGGCTACACCTTC. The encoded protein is CASSALKGYTF.

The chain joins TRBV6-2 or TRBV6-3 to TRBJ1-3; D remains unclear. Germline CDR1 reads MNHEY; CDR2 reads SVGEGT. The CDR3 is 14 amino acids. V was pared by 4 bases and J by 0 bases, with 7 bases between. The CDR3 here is CASSSGYSGNTIYF. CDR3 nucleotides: TGTGCCAGCAGTTCGGGGTACTCTGGAAACACCATATATTTT.

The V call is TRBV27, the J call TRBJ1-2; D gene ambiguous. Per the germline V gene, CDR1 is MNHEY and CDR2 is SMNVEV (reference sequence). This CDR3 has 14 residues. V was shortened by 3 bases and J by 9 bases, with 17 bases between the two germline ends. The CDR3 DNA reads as TGTGCCAGCAGTTTGGCTCTAGGCACTAGGCGCTACACCTTC. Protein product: CASSLALGTRRYTF.

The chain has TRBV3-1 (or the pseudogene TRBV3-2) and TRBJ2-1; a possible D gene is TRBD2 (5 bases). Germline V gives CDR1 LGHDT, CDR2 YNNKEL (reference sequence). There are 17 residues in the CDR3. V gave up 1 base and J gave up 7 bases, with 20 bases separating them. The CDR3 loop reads CASSQVTGVRLRNEQFF. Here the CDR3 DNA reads TGTGCCAGCAGCCAAGTAACCGGGGTGAGGTTGCGGAATGAGCAGTTCTTC.

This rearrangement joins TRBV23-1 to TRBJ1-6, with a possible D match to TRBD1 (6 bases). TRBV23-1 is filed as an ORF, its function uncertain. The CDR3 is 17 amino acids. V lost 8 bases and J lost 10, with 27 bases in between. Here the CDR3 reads CASFQTRGFFQGSPLHF. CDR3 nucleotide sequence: TGCGCCAGCTTCCAAACCCGCGGGTTCTTTCAGGGGTCACCCCTCCACTTT.

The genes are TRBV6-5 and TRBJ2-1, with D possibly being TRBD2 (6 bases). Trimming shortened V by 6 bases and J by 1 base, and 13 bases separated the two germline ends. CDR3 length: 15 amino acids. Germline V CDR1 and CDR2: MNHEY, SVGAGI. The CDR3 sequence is CASSQRGSSYNEQFF. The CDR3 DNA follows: TGTGCCAGCAGCCAACGGGGGAGTTCCTACAATGAGCAGTTCTTC.

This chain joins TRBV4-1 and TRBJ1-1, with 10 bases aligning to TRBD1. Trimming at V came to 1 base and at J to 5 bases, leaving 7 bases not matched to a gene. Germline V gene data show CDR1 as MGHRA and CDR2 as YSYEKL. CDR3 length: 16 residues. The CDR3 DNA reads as TGCGCCAGCAGCCAAGGACAGGGGGCAGGAGAGACTGAAGCTTTCTTT. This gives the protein CASSQGQGAGETEAFF.

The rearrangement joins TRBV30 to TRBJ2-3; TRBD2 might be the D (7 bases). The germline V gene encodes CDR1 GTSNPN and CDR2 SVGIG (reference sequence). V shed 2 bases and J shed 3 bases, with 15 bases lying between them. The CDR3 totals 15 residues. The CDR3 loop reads CAWSKGGGTTDTQYF. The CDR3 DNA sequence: TGTGCCTGGAGTAAGGGGGGAGGGACAACAGATACGCAGTATTTT.

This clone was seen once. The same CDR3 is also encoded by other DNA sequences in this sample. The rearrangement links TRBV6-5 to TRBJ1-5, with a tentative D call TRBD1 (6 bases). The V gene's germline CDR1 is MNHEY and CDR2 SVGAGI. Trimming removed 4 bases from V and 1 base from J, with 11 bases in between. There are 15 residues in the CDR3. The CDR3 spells CASSFGGRSNQPQHF. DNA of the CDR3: TGTGCCAGCAGTTTTGGGGGCAGGAGCAATCAGCCCCAGCATTTT.

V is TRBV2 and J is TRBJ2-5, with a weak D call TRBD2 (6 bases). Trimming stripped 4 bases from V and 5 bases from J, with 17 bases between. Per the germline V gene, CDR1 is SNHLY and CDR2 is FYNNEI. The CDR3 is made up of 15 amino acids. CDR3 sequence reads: CASSVGAGSEETQYF. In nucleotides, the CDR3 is TGTGCCAGCAGTGTCGGGGCGGGATCGGAGGAGACCCAGTACTTC.

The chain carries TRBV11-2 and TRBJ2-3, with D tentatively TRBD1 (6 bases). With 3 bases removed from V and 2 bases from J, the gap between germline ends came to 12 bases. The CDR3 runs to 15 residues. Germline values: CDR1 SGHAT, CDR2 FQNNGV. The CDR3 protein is CASSFDDRTTDTQYF. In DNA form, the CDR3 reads TGTGCCAGCAGCTTTGACGACAGGACCACAGATACGCAGTATTTT.

The CDR3 protein is CASHSQGYEQYF. CDR3 sequence (DNA): TGTGCCAGCCATTCCCAGGGGTACGAGCAGTACTTC. This chain joins TRBV28 and TRBJ2-7; possible D gene TRBD1, 6 bases. The CDR3 runs 12 residues. V lost 8 bases and J 4 bases, leaving 12 bases between the germline ends. Germline CDR1 is MDHEN and CDR2 is SYDVKM.